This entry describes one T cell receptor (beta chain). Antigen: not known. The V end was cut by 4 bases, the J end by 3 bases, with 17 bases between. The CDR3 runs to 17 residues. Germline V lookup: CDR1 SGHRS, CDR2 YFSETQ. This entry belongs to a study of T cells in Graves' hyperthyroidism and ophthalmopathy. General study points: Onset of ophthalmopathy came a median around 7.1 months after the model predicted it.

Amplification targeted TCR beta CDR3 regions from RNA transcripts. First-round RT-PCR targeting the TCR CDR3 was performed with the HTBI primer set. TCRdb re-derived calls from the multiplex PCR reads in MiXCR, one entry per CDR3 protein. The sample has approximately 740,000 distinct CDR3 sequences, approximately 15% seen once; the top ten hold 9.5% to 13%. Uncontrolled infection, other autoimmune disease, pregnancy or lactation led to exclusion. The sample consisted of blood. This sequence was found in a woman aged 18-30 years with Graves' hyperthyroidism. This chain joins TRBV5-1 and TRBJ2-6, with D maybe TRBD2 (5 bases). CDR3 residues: CASSPSFPVGGANVLTF. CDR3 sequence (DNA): TGCGCCAGCAGCCCTAGCTTTCCCGTAGGTGGGGCCAACGTCCTGACTTTC.